The 10 T cell receptor beta chains presented below share a single source sample, sequenced in a study of T cells in Graves' hyperthyroidism and ophthalmopathy. The CDR3 regions of TCR beta were amplified from RNA transcripts. A first-round RT-PCR of the TCR CDR3 used the HTBI primer set. TCRdb called the multiplex PCR reads again in MiXCR, with one record for every CDR3 protein. The table records about 640,000 distinct CDR3 sequences, roughly 15% of them present only once. The sequencing sample was made of blood. These TCRs come from a woman between 45 and 65 years old with Graves' ophthalmopathy.

This clonotype has at least ten counts. The J gene is TRBJ2-1, the V gene TRBV5-1; D might be TRBD2 (7 bases). The CDR3 has 16 residues. V was trimmed by 1 base and J by 6 bases, leaving 17 bases between them. Germline values: CDR1 SGHRS, CDR2 YFSETQ. The CDR3 region has the DNA TGCGCCAGCAGCTTGAGGGGGGCTAGCGGAGGCAATGAGCAGTTCTTC. Translated, it gives CASSLRGASGGNEQFF.

This chain connects TRBV15 to TRBJ1-6; unclear D gene. There are 14 residues in the CDR3. The germline CDR1 and CDR2 sequences are LNHNV and YYDKDF (reference sequence). V was clipped by 8 bases and J by 0 bases, with 8 bases between them. The CDR3 DNA reads TGTGCCACCTCTGAAAGCTCCTATAATTCACCCCTCCACTTT. Translated, it gives CATSESSYNSPLHF.

The V call is TRBV30, the J call TRBJ1-6; possible D gene TRBD1, 5 bases. CDR3 size: 16 residues. Looked up from germline, CDR1 is GTSNPN and CDR2 is SVGIG (reference sequence). Trimming pared 0 bases from V and 0 bases from J, leaving 9 bases between. The CDR3 is CAWSVWGSSYNSPLHF. The CDR3 nucleotides read TGTGCCTGGAGTGTCTGGGGCAGCTCCTATAATTCACCCCTCCACTTT.

This chain uses TRBV24-1 with TRBJ2-7; TRBD2 matches at 7 bases. V lost 3 bases, J lost 4 bases, and 5 bases stayed unmatched. The CDR3 length is 14 residues. Germline loops: CDR1 KGHDR, CDR2 SFDVKD. The CDR3 here is CATSDVRRGYEQYF. The CDR3 DNA reads as TGTGCCACCAGTGATGTGCGGCGGGGGTACGAGCAGTACTTC.

This clonotype was detected only a few times. Being one base from a much bigger clone, this may be a read error. The V call is TRBV6-5, the J call TRBJ2-7; D possibly corresponds to TRBD2 (5 bases). The CDR3 has 15 amino acids. CDR1 is MNHEY, CDR2 SVGAGI, per germline. The CDR3 nucleotides are TGTGCCGGCAGTTACCGTGGGAGTTCTTTCTACGAGCAGTACTTC. Encoded protein: CAGSYRGSSFYEQYF.

On this clonotype itself: This sequence may be a read error, since a much larger clone differs from it by one base. The chain is built from TRBV28 and TRBJ1-1; TRBD1 is a possible D gene (6 bases). Looked up from germline, CDR1 is MDHEN and CDR2 is SYDVKM. The CDR3 runs to 12 residues. CDR3 sequence reads: CTSSTKGGQAFF. In nucleotides, the CDR3 is TGTACCAGCTCCACTAAGGGGGGACAAGCTTTCTTT.

A word on this clonotype: One junction end does not reproduce the germline sequence, and a read error may be involved. The CDR3 nucleotides read TGTGCCAGCAGCCCAATGCCCGGGACTAGAACACACGAGCAGTACTTC. This encodes CASSPMPGTRTHEQYF. The V and J genes are TRBV5-1 and TRBJ2-7, with 8 bases identical to TRBD2. The CDR3 runs 16 residues. The germline V gene encodes CDR1 SGHRS and CDR2 YFSETQ.

This clonotype was seen ten or more times. This rearrangement joins TRBV11-1 to TRBJ2-3; no firm D call. Trimming took off 5 bases at V and 1 base at J, with 10 bases between the two ends. This CDR3 comprises 14 residues. The germline V gene encodes CDR1 SGHAT and CDR2 FQDESV (reference sequence). The CDR3 reads CASSAPGGTDTQYF. The CDR3 DNA is TGTGCCAGCAGCGCCCCCGGAGGCACAGATACGCAGTATTTT.

This clonotype has ten or more counts. The chain recombines TRBV30 with TRBJ1-4, with D unresolved. The germline CDR1 and CDR2 sequences are GTSNPN and SVGIG (reference sequence). The ends were cut back, 4 bases at V and 9 bases at J, with 9 bases in the middle. This CDR3 has 11 residues. The chain's CDR3 is CAWTRAKKLFF. In DNA form, the CDR3 reads TGTGCCTGGACCAGAGCCAAAAAACTGTTTTTT.

This clonotype was counted many times. The chain employs TRBV28 and TRBJ2-7, with TRBD2 matching 9 bases. There are 15 residues in the CDR3. V was clipped by 7 bases and J by 1 base; unmatched bases: 8. CDR1 and CDR2 (germline): MDHEN, SYDVKM. CDR3 loop: CASKFGAGGSYEQYF. The CDR3, as DNA: TGTGCCAGCAAATTTGGAGCGGGAGGTTCCTACGAGCAGTACTTC.